The T cell receptor beta chain under discussion was sequenced for a study of cytomegalovirus exposure and HLA in healthy donors. Study-level points and caveats: Being productive about 87% or about 30% of the time was typical of most TCR beta V segments in an earlier analysis. Cytomegalovirus-associated TCR beta chains were listed, numbering roughly 150. A link between a missense DCLRE1C variant and TCR beta V- and J-gene trimming emerged from a later analysis.

Each donor's status was that of a healthy bone marrow donor. In the case of this clone: What it recognizes is unknown.

The PCR made use of 60 Vbeta and 13 Jbeta primers. Assay: immunoSEQ multiplex PCR; the TCRdb copy retains only in-frame clones and omits some. Among 100,000 to 150,000 clones, over 65% were seen once, and the ten largest hold around 19%. Per germline, CDR1 LNHDA and CDR2 SQIVND (reference sequence). V lost 1 base and J lost 2, with 9 bases in between. This CDR3 region has 14 residues. The sequenced sample consisted of PBMCs. The chain employs TRBV19 and TRBJ2-7, with D uncertain. This receptor was obtained from a man aged 18 to 29 in good health and CMV-seropositive. This CDR3 reads CASSIGGPPYEQYF. CDR3 DNA: TGTGCCAGTAGTATAGGTGGCCCTCCCTACGAGCAGTACTTC.